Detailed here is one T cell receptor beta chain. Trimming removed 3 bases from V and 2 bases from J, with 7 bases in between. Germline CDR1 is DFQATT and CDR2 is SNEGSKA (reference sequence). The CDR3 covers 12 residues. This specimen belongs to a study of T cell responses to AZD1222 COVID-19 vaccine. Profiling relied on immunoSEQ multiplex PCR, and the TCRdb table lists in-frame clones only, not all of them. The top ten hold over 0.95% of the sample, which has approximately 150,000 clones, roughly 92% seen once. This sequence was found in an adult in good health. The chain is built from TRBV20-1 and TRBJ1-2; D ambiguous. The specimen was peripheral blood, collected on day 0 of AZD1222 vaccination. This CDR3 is CSASGVNYGYTF. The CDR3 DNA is TGCAGTGCTAGTGGGGTAAACTATGGCTACACCTTC.